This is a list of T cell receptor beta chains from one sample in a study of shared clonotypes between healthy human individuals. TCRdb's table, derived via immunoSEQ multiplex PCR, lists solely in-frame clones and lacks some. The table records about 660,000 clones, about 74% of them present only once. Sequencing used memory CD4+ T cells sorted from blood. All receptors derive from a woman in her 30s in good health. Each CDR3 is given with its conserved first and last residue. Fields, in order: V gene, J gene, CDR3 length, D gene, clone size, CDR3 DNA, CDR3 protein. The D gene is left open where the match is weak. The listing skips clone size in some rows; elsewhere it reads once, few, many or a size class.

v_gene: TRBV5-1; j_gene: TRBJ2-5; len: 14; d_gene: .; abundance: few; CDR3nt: TGCGCCAGCAGCTCGCAGGGTACGGAAGAGACCCAGTACTTC; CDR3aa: CASSSQGTEETQYF
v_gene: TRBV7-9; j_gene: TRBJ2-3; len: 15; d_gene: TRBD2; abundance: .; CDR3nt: TGTGCCAGCAGACCTCTAGCGGGAGTCACAGATACGCAGTATTTT; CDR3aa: CASRPLAGVTDTQYF
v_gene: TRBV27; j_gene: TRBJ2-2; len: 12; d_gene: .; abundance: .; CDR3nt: TGTGCCAGCAGTCGGCGGGCCGGGGAGCTGTTTTTT; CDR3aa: CASSRRAGELFF
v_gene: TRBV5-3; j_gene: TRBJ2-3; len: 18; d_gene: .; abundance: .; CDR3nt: TGTGCCAGAACCCTTAGGAAGACTTTGCAGGGGTGTACAGATACGCAGTATTTT; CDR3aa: CARTLRKTLQGCTDTQYF
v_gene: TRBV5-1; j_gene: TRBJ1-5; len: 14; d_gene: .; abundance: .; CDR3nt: TGCGCCAGCAGCTTGCAGATCCGGGATCGGCCCCAGCATTTT; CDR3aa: CASSLQIRDRPQHF
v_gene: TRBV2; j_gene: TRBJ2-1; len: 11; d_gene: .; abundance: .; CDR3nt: TGTGCCAGCAGTGAAGTAGGGGAGCAGTTCTTC; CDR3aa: CASSEVGEQFF
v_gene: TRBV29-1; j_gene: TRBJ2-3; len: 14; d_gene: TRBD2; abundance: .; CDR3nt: TGCAGCGTGCGGACTAGCGGGAGACCAGATACGCAGTATTTT; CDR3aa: CSVRTSGRPDTQYF
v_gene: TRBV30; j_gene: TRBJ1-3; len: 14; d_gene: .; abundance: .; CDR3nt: TGTGCCTGTGGACGTGGGGTGGCTGGAAACACCATATATTTT; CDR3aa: CACGRGVAGNTIYF
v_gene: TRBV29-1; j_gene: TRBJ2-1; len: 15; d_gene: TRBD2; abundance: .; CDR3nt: TGCAGCGTTGTGATAGCGGGAGGGGCGGGTAATGAGCAGTTCTTC; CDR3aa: CSVVIAGGAGNEQFF
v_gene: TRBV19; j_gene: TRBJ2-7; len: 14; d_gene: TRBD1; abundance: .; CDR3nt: TGTGCCAGTAGACCGACAGGGGGCACGTACGAGCAGTACTTC; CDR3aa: CASRPTGGTYEQYF
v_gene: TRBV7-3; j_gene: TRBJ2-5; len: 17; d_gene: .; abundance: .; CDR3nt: TGTGCCAGCAGCCCATTACACGGTGCGGCCGGGCCCGAGACCCAGTACTTC; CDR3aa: CASSPLHGAAGPETQYF
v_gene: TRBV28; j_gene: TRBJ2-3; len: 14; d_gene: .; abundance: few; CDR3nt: TGTGCCAGCAGTTTACAGGCAGGTGGGGGTACGCAGTATTTT; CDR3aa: CASSLQAGGGTQYF
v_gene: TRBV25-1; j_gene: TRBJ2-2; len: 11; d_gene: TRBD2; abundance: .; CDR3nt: TGTGCCACCCGGACGGGGGGGCGGCTGTTTTTT; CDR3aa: CATRTGGRLFF
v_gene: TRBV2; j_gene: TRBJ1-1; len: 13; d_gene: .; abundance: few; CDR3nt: TGTGCCAGCAGCGATCAGGGTTACACTGAAGCTTTCTTT; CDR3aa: CASSDQGYTEAFF
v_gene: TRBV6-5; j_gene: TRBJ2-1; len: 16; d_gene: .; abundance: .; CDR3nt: TGTGCCAGCAGTTACTCGTCAGGGGATTCTTCCGATGAGCAGTTCTTC; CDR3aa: CASSYSSGDSSDEQFF
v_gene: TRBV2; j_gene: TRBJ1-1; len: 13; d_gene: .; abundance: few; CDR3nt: TGTGCCAGCTGCGGGGAGTACAACACTGAAGCTTTCTTT; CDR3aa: CASCGEYNTEAFF
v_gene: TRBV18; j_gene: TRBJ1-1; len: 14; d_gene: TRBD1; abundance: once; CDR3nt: TGTGCCAGCTCACCACCTGGACAGGGGACTGAAGCTTTCTTT; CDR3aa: CASSPPGQGTEAFF
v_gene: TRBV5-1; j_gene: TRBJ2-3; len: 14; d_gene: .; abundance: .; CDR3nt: TGCGCCAGCGGGGGCCAGCGGAGCACAGATACGCAGTATTTT; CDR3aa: CASGGQRSTDTQYF
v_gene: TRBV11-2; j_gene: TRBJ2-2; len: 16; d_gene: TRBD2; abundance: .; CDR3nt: TGTGCCAGCAGCTTTTTTCCTAGCGGGATTACCGGGGAGCTGTTTTTT; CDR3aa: CASSFFPSGITGELFF
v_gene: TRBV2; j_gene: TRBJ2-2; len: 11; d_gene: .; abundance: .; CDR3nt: TGTGCCAGCCGTATAACCGGGGAGCTGTTTTTT; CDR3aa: CASRITGELFF
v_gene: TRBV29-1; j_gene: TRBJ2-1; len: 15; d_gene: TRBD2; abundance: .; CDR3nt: TGCAGCGTTGTGTCCCCTAGCGGAACCTACAATGAGCAGTTCTTC; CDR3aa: CSVVSPSGTYNEQFF
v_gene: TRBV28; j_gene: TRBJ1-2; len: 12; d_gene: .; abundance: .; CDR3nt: TGTGCCAGCAGTCCACCGTTCTATGGCTACACCTTC; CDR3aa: CASSPPFYGYTF
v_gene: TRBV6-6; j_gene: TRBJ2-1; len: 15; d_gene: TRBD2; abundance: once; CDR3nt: TGTGCCAGCAGTTTAGGAGCGGGGGCTTACAATGAGCAGTTCTTC; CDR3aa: CASSLGAGAYNEQFF
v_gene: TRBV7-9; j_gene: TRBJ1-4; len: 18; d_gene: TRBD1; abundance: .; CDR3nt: TGTGCCAGCAGCTTCCGGGACAGGGGGCCCCCTACTAATGAAAAACTGTTTTTT; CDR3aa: CASSFRDRGPPTNEKLFF
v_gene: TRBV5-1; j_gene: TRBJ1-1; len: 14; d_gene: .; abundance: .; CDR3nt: TGCGCCAGCAGCCTCTCCGGGGGTAACACTGAAGCTTTCTTT; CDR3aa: CASSLSGGNTEAFF
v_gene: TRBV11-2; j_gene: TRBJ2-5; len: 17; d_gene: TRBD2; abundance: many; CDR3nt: TGTGCCAGCAGCCCACGTTCGTGGACTAGCGGGACAGAGACCCAGTACTTC; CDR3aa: CASSPRSWTSGTETQYF
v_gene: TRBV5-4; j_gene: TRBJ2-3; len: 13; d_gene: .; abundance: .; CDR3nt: TGTGCCAGCAGCTTGGGAGGAACAGATACGCAGTATTTT; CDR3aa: CASSLGGTDTQYF
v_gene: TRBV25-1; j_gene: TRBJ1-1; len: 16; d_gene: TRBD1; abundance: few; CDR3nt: TGTGCCAGCAGTGACTTCCCAGGGGGCAGGGGCACTGAAGCTTTCTTT; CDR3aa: CASSDFPGGRGTEAFF
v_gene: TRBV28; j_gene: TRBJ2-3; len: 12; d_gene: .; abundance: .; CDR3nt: TGTGCCAGCACCTCAGGGGCAGATACGCAGTATTTT; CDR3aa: CASTSGADTQYF
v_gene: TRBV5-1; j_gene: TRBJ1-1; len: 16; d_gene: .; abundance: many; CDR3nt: TGCGCCAGCAGCTTGGCCTGGGGTTGGATGAACACTGAAGCTTTCTTT; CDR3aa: CASSLAWGWMNTEAFF
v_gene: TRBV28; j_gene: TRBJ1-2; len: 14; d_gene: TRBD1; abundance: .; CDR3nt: TGTGCCAGCAGTTCTCCCGGGACAGGGTCTGGCTACACCTTC; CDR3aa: CASSSPGTGSGYTF
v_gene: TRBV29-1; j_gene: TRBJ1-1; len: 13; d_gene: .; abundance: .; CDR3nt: TGCAGCGTTGACCACAGATTGAACACTGAAGCTTTCTTT; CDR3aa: CSVDHRLNTEAFF
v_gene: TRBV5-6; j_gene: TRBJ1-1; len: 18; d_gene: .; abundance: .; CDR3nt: TGTGCCAGCAGCTTAGTCACCGGGACATCCCACCAGAGCACTGAAGCTTTCTTT; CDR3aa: CASSLVTGTSHQSTEAFF
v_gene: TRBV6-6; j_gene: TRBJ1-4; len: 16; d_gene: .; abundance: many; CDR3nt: TGTGCCAGCAGTTACCGCGCCCGGCGAGCAGCTGAAAAACTGTTTTTT; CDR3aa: CASSYRARRAAEKLFF
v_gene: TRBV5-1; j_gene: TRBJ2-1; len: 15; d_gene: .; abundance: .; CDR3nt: TGCGCCAGCAGCTTGGTGCAGGGGACTAACAATGAGCAGTTCTTC; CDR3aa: CASSLVQGTNNEQFF
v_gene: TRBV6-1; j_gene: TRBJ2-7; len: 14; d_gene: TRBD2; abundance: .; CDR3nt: TGTGCCAGCAGTGGGCGGGGGGAAACCTACGAGCAGTACTTC; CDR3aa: CASSGRGETYEQYF
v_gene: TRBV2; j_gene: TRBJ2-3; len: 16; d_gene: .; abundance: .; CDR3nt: TGTGCCAGCAGTGAAGCCATACAGGGTTTGGAAGATACGCAGTATTTT; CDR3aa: CASSEAIQGLEDTQYF
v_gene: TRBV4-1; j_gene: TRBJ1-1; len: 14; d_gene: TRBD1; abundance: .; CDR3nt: TGCGCCAGCAGCCAGCTGGGACAGGGGACTGAAGCTTTCTTT; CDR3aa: CASSQLGQGTEAFF